This T cell receptor (beta chain) appears in the sequencing data of a study of blood T cell repertoires in COVID-19. Study details: Whether acute or convalescent, the COVID-19 samples came from the United States, Italy and Spain.

Trimming took off 5 bases at V and 0 bases at J, with 10 bases between the two ends. Germline values: CDR1 SGHTA, CDR2 FQGNSA. The length of the CDR3 is 15 residues. Per the original data handling: Reference gene primer amplification in the assay estimated nucleated cell counts. Produced via immunoSEQ multiplex PCR; TCRdb's table is partial and in-frame only. The V and J calls and the clone size are those of that table, but D and trimming were determined from the DNA. This table holds a few hundred thousand clones, 85% to 90% found once. The TCR comes from a woman aged 45 to 65 with COVID-19, enrolled during active disease. Sequencing used peripheral blood. The genes are TRBV7-2 and TRBJ1-4; D ambiguous. In DNA, the CDR3 is TGTGCCAGCAGCCCGACTCGTGCAACTAATGAAAAACTGTTTTTT. This sequence encodes CASSPTRATNEKLFF.